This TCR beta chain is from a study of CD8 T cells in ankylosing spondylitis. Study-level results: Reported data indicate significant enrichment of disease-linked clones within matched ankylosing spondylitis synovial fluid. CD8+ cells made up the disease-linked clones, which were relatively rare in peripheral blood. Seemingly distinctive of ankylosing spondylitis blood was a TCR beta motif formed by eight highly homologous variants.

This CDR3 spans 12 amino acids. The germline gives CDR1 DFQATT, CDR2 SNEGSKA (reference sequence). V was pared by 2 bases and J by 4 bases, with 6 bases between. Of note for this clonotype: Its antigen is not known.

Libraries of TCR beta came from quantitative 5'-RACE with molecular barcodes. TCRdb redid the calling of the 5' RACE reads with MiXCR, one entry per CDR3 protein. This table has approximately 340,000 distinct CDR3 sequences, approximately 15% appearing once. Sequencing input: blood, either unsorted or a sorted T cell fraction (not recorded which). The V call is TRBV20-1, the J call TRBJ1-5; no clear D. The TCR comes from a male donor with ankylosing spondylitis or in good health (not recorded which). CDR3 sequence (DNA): TGCAGTGCTAGACAGTTGAATCAGCCCCAGCATTTT. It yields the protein CSARQLNQPQHF.